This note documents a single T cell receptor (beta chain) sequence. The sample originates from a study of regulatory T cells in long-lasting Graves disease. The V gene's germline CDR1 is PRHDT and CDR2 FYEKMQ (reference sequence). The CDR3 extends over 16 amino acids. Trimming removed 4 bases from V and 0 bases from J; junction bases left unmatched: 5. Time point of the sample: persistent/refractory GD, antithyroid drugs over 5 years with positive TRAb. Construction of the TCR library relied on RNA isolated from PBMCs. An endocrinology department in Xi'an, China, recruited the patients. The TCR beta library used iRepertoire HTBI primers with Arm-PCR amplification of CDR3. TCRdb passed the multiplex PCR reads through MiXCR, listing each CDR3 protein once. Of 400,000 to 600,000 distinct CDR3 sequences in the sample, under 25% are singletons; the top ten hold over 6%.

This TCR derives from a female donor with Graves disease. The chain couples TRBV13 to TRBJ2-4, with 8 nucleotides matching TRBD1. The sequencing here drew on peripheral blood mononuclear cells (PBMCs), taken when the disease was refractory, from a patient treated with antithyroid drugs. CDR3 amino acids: CASSSYRGIAKNIQYF. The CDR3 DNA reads TGTGCCAGCAGCTCCTACAGGGGGATAGCCAAAAACATTCAGTACTTC.